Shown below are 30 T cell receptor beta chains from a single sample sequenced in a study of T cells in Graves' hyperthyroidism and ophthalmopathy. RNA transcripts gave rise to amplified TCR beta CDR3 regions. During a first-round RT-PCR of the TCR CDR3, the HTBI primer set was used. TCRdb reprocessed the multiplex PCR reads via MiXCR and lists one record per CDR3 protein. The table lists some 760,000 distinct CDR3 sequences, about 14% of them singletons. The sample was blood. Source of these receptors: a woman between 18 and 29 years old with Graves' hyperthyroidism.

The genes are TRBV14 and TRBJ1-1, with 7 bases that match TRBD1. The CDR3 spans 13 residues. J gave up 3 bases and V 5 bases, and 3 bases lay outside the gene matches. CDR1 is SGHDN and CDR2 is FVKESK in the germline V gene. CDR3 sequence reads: CASSARGYTEAFF. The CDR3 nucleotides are TGTGCCAGCAGCGCCAGGGGGTACACTGAAGCTTTCTTT.

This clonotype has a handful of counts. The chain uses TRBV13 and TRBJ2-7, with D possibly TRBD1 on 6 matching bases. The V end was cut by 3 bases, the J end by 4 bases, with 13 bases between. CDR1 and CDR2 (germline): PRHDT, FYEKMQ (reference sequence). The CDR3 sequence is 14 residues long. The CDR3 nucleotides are TGTGCCAGCAGCTTGGGAAAGGGGGTTTACGAGCAGTACTTC. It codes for CASSLGKGVYEQYF.

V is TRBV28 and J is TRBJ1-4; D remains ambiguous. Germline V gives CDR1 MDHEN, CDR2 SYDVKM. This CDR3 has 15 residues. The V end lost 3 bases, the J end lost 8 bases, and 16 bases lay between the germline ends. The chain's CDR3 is CASSFPFNDGEKLFF. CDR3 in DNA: TGTGCCAGCAGTTTCCCCTTCAACGATGGGGAAAAACTGTTTTTT.

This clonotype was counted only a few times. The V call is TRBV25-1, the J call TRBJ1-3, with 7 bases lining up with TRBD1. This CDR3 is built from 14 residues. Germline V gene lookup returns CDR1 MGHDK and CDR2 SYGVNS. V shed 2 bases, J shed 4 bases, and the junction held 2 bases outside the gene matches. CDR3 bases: TGTGCCAGCAGTGAAAGGGACAGCGGAAACACCATATATTTT. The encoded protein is CASSERDSGNTIYF.

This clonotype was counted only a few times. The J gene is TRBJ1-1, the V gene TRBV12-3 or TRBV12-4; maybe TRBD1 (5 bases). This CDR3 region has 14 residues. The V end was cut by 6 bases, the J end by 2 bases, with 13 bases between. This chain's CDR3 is CASSHGGSNTEAFF. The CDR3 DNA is TGTGCCAGCAGCCATGGGGGTTCCAACACTGAAGCTTTCTTT.

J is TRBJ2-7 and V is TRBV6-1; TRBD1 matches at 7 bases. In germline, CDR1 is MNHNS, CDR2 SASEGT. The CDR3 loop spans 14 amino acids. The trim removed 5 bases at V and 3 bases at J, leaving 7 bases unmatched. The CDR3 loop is CASSQGTAFYEQYF. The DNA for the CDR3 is TGTGCCAGCAGTCAAGGGACAGCTTTCTACGAGCAGTACTTC.

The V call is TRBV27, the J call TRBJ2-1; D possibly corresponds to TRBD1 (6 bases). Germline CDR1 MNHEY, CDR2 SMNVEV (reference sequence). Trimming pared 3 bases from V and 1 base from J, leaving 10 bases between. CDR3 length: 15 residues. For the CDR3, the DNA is TGTGCCAGCAGTTTTACAGGGTTATCCTACAATGAGCAGTTCTTC. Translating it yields CASSFTGLSYNEQFF.

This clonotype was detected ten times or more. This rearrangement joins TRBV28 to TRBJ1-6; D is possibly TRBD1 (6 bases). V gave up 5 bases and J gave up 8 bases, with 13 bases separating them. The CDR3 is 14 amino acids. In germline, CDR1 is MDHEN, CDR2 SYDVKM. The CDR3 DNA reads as TGTGCCAGCAGTCCCGGCAGGGGCTATTCACCCCTCCACTTT. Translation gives CASSPGRGYSPLHF.

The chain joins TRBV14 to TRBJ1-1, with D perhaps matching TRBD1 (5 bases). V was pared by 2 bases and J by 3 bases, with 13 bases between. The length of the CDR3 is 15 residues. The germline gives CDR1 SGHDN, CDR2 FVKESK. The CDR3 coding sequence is TGTGCCAGCAGCCAAATCGGGGCGTCTTACACTGAAGCTTTCTTT. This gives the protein CASSQIGASYTEAFF.

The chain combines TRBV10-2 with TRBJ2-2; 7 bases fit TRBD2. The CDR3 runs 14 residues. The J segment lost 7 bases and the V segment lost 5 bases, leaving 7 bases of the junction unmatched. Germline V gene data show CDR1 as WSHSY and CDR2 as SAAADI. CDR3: CASSLAASGGELFF. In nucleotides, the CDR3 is TGCGCCAGCAGTTTGGCTGCTAGCGGCGGGGAGCTGTTTTTT.

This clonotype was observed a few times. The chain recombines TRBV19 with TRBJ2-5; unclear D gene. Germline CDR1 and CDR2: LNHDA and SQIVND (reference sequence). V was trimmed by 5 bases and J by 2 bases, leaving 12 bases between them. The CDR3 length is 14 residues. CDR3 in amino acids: CASSQSATQETQYF. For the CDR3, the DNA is TGTGCCAGTAGTCAATCGGCGACGCAAGAGACCCAGTACTTC.

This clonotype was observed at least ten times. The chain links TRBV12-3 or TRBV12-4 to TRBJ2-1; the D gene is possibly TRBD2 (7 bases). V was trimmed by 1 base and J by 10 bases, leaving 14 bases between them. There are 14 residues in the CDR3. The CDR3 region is CASSLGGGAGEQFF. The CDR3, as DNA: TGTGCCAGCAGTTTAGGTGGGGGGGCAGGGGAGCAGTTCTTC.

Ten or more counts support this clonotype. The CDR3 nucleotides are TGTGCCAGCAGCCTAGCGGCGAAAAGCACAGATACGCAGTATTTT. This gives the protein CASSLAAKSTDTQYF. The rearrangement joins TRBV6-1 to TRBJ2-3, with 7 bases aligning to TRBD2. The germline V gene has CDR1 MNHNS and CDR2 SASEGT. The CDR3 length is 15 residues. J lost 0 bases, V lost 6 bases, and 6 bases had no gene match.

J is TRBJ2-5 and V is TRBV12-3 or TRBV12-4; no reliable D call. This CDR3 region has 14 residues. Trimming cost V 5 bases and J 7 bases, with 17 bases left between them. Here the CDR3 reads CASSEILSMGTQYF. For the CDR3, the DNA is TGTGCCAGCAGTGAAATCTTGAGCATGGGGACCCAGTACTTC.

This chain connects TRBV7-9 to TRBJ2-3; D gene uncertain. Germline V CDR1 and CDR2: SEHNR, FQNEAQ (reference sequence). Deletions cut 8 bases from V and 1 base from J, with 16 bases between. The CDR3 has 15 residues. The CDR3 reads CASPPTISGTDTQYF. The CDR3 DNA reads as TGTGCCAGCCCCCCAACTATTTCTGGCACAGATACGCAGTATTTT.

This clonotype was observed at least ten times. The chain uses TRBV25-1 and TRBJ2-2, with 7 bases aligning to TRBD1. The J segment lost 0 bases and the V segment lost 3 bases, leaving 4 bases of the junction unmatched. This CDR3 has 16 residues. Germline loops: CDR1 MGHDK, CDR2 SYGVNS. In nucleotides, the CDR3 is TGTGCCAGCAGTGAGCCGGGACAGCCGAACACCGGGGAGCTGTTTTTT. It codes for CASSEPGQPNTGELFF.

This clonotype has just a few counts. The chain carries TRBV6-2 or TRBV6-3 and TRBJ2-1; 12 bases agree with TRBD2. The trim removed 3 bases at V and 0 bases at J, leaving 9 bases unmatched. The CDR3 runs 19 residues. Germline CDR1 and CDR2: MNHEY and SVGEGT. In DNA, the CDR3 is TGTGCCAGCAGTTATATAAGGCTAGCGGGGGGGAGCTCCTACAATGAGCAGTTCTTC. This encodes CASSYIRLAGGSSYNEQFF.

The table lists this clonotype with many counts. The CDR3 sequence is CASSLLFRITGNRNEQFF. CDR3 nucleotide sequence: TGTGCCAGCAGCTTATTGTTTAGGATAACGGGGAATCGCAATGAGCAGTTCTTC. The V and J genes are TRBV7-8 and TRBJ2-1; perhaps TRBD2 as D (5 bases). CDR3 length equals 18 residues. Trimming pared 2 bases from V and 6 bases from J, leaving 23 bases between. Per germline, CDR1 SGHVS and CDR2 FQNEAQ.

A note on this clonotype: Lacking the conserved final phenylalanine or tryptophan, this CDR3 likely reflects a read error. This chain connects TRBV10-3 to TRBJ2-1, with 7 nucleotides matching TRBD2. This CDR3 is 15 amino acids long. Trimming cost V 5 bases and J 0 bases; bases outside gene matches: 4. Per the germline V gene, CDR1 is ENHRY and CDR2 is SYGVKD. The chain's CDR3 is CAISTGGSSYNEQFL. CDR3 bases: TGTGCCATCAGTACCGGGGGGAGCTCCTACAATGAGCAGTTCCTC.

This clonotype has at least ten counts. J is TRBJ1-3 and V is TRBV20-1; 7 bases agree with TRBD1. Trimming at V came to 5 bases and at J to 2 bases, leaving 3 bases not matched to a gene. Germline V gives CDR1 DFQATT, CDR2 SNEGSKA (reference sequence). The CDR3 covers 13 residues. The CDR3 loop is CSALQGPGNTIYF. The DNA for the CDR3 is TGCAGTGCTTTACAGGGGCCTGGAAACACCATATATTTT.

The CDR3 loop is CASSEGLANTQYF. DNA for the CDR3: TGTGCCAGCAGTGAGGGACTAGCGAATACGCAGTATTTT. The chain couples TRBV9 to TRBJ2-3; 10 positions match TRBD2. The junction had 4 bases not matched to a gene; V was cut back by 5 bases and J by 7 bases. CDR3 size: 13 residues. Germline CDR1 and CDR2: SGDLS and YYNGEE.

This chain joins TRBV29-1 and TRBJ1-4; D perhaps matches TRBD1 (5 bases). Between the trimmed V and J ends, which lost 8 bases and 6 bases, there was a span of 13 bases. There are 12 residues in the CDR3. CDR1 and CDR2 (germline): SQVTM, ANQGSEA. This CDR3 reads CSIRGSDEKLFF. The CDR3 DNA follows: TGCAGCATTAGGGGTTCCGATGAAAAACTGTTTTTT.

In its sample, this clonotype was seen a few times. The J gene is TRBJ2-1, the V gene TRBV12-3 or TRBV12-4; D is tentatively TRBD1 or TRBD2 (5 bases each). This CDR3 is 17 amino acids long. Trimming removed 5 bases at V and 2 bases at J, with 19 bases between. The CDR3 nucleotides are TGTGCCAGCAGTACCCTCCCCCAGGGAGCCCCCTACAATGAGCAGTTCTTC. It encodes CASSTLPQGAPYNEQFF.

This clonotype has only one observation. The chain's CDR3 is CASSRLGTGGFNEQFF. The CDR3 nucleotides read TGTGCCAGCAGCAGACTCGGGACAGGGGGCTTCAATGAGCAGTTCTTC. The chain uses TRBV5-6 and TRBJ2-1; TRBD1 matches 12 bases. CDR1 is SGHDT, CDR2 YYEEEE, per germline. V lost 4 bases to trimming and J lost 6 bases; unmatched junction nucleotides: 8. The CDR3 loop spans 16 amino acids.

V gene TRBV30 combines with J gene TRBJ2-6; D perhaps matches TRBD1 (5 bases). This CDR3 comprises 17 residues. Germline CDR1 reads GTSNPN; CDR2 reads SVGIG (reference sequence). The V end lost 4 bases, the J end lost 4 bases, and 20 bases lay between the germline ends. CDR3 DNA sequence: TGTGCCTGGATGGTGGTAGGGGTGAGAGCGGGGGCCAACGTCCTGACTTTC. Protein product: CAWMVVGVRAGANVLTF.

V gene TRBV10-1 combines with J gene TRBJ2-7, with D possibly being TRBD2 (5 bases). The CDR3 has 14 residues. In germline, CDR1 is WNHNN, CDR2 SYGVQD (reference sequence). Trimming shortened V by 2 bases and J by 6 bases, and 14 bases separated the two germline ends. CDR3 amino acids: CASSESSGRGEQYF. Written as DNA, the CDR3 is TGCGCCAGCAGTGAGAGTTCCGGACGGGGCGAGCAGTACTTC.

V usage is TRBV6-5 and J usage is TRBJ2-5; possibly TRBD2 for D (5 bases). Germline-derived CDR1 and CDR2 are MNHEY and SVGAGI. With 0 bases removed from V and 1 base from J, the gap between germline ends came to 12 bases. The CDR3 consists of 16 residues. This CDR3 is CASSYSAEDLQETQYF. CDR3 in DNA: TGTGCCAGCAGTTACTCAGCGGAAGACCTCCAAGAGACCCAGTACTTC.

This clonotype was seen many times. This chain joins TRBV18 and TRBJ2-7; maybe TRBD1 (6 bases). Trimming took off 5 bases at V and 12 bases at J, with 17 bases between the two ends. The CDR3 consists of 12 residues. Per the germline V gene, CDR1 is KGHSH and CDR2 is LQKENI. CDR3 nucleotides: TGTGCCAGCTCAGAGACAGGTCCCCTGCGGTACTTC. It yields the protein CASSETGPLRYF.

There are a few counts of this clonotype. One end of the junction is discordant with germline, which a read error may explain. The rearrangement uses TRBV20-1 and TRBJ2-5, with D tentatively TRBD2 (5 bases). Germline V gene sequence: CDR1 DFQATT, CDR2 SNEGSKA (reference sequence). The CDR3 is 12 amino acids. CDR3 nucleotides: TGCAGCGCTACCGGACTGCAAGAGGCCCAGTACTTC. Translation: CSATGLQEAQYF.

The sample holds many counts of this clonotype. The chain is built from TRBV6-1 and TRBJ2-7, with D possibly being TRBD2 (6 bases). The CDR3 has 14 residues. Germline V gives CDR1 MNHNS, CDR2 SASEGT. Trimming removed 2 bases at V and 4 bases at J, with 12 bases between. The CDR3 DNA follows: TGTGCCAGCAGTGAACGTGACAGCGGGTACGAGCAGTACTTC. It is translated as CASSERDSGYEQYF.